Sequencing of this T cell receptor (beta chain) was carried out in a study of technical replicates of blood from a handful of donors. CDR1 is SGHAT, CDR2 FQDESV, per germline (reference sequence). The junction had 12 bases not matched to a gene; V was cut back by 4 bases and J by 5 bases. The CDR3 is 17 amino acids. Clones were sequenced by immunoSEQ multiplex PCR, and TCRdb holds only the in-frame ones, with some missing. In the table there are about 60,000 clones, around 87% of which are singletons. Sequenced sample: PBMCs. The sequence derives from a human donor in good health. Some clones in this sample may be carry-over from other donors' samples. V usage is TRBV11-1 and J usage is TRBJ2-2; TRBD1 matches 8 bases. The CDR3 nucleotides read TGTGCCAGCAGCTCCAGAACATGGGACAGGAAGACCGGGGAGCTGTTTTTT. Residues: CASSSRTWDRKTGELFF.